A single sample gave rise to the 18 T cell receptor beta chains below, sequenced in a study of blood T cells in healthy people across ages. Then a second PCR, running roughly 7 to 11 cycles, was carried out with a sample-barcoded 5' primer and a J-beta primer mix. TCRdb processed the 5' RACE reads anew with MiXCR; each CDR3 protein has one entry. The table records about 640,000 distinct CDR3 sequences, approximately 59% of them present only once. Material: blood. The receptor set was obtained from a man in his sixties in good health.

The V and J genes are TRBV2 and TRBJ2-5; 15 nucleotides line up with TRBD2. The germline CDR1 and CDR2 sequences are SNHLY and FYNNEI. The CDR3 is made up of 18 amino acids. V gave up 0 bases and J gave up 3 bases; unmatched junction bases: 5. CDR3 amino acids: CASSEARTSGGAKETQYF. The DNA of the CDR3 is TGTGCCAGCAGTGAAGCCCGGACTAGCGGGGGGGCAAAAGAGACCCAGTACTTC.

This clonotype has a handful of counts. The chain recombines TRBV10-3 with TRBJ2-3; D unclear. Per the germline V gene, CDR1 is ENHRY and CDR2 is SYGVKD. There are 14 residues in the CDR3. Trimming stripped 1 base from V and 0 bases from J, with 5 bases between. The CDR3 is CAISELSSTDTQYF. The CDR3 DNA reads as TGTGCCATCAGTGAGTTGTCCAGCACAGATACGCAGTATTTT.

There are a few counts of this clonotype. The rearrangement links TRBV6-5 to TRBJ1-1; 10 bases align to TRBD1. V dropped 6 bases and J dropped 5; count of bases not matched to a gene: 9. CDR1 is MNHEY, CDR2 SVGAGI, per germline. The CDR3 length is 15 residues. The CDR3 DNA follows: TGTGCCAGCAGCCGGGACAGGGGATCGACAACTGAAGCTTTCTTT. It specifies CASSRDRGSTTEAFF.

The genes are TRBV28 and TRBJ2-5; TRBD2 agrees at 8 bases. The V gene's germline CDR1 is MDHEN and CDR2 SYDVKM. J lost 11 bases, V lost 5 bases, and 16 bases had no gene match. This CDR3 has 15 amino acids. The CDR3 bases are TGTGCCAGCAGTCGGGGGGGGCTGTTGTACAATGAGCAGTACTTC. Its protein product is CASSRGGLLYNEQYF.

This clonotype has at least ten counts. J is TRBJ2-5 and V is TRBV18, with D perhaps matching TRBD1 or TRBD2 (6 bases each). Trimming took 4 bases from V and 5 from J, leaving 17 bases between them. The CDR3 is 15 amino acids. The germline V gene encodes CDR1 KGHSH and CDR2 LQKENI. The CDR3 loop is CASSQARGGRETQYF. For the CDR3, the DNA is TGTGCCAGCTCACAGGCCAGGGGAGGTCGGGAGACCCAGTACTTC.

This clonotype was counted a single time. The chain joins TRBV25-1 to TRBJ2-1, with 8 nucleotides matching TRBD1. The CDR3 runs 16 residues. J lost 4 bases, V lost 2 bases, and 7 bases had no gene match. CDR1 and CDR2 (germline): MGHDK, SYGVNS. The CDR3 sequence: CASSEIAGGEYNEQFF. CDR3 DNA sequence: TGTGCCAGCAGTGAAATAGCAGGGGGCGAGTACAATGAGCAGTTCTTC.

This chain uses TRBV24-1 with TRBJ2-1; D remains unclear. This CDR3 is 13 amino acids long. The germline V and J ends were trimmed by 5 bases and 2 bases, with 6 bases remaining between them. From germline, CDR1 is KGHDR and CDR2 SFDVKD. The CDR3 loop is CATSGATYNEQFF. The CDR3 DNA is TGTGCCACCAGTGGGGCCACCTACAATGAGCAGTTCTTC.

This chain joins TRBV13 and TRBJ1-1; possibly TRBD1 for D (5 bases). The CDR3 is made up of 15 amino acids. Looked up from germline, CDR1 is PRHDT and CDR2 is FYEKMQ (reference sequence). Trimming took off 5 bases at V and 0 bases at J, with 13 bases between the two ends. CDR3 sequence: CASSAPTEMNTEAFF. The CDR3 DNA sequence: TGTGCCAGCAGCGCCCCGACAGAGATGAACACTGAAGCTTTCTTT.

This rearrangement joins TRBV19 to TRBJ1-5; D ambiguous. Trimming shortened V by 8 bases and J by 0 bases, and 11 bases separated the two germline ends. The CDR3 loop spans 14 amino acids. CDR1 and CDR2 from the germline V gene are LNHDA and SQIVND (reference sequence). In nucleotides, the CDR3 is TGTGCCAGTGCCGGACGGGATAGCAATCAGCCCCAGCATTTT. It encodes CASAGRDSNQPQHF.

This sequence joins TRBV5-1 and TRBJ2-4, with D perhaps assigned TRBD1 or TRBD2 (5 bases each). The V gene's germline CDR1 is SGHRS and CDR2 YFSETQ. The CDR3 has 14 amino acids. V lost 4 bases and J 13 bases, leaving 21 bases between the germline ends. CDR3 nucleotides: TGCGCCAGCAGCCCGGAAGGGGCAGCGAGGGAGCAGTACTTC. It codes for CASSPEGAAREQYF.

The chain links TRBV20-1 to TRBJ1-6; no firm D call. CDR1 DFQATT and CDR2 SNEGSKA come from the germline V gene (reference sequence). The CDR3 totals 15 residues. V was cut by 1 base and J by 3 bases, with 10 bases left in between. CDR3 DNA sequence: TGCAGTGCTAGAGTGGCCACCAGCTATAATTCACCCCTCCACTTT. Its translation: CSARVATSYNSPLHF.

The rearrangement uses TRBV20-1 and TRBJ2-5; D not certain. Per the germline V gene, CDR1 is DFQATT and CDR2 is SNEGSKA (reference sequence). CDR3 length equals 13 residues. Deletions cut 6 bases from V and 2 bases from J, with 13 bases between. The DNA for the CDR3 is TGCAGTGCCTTCCTTGAGAATCAAGAGACCCAGTACTTC. Protein: CSAFLENQETQYF.

With regard to this clonotype: A junction boundary mismatches the germline segment, possibly from a read error. The V call is TRBV5-1, the J call TRBJ2-1; 9 bases are shared with TRBD1. Germline V lookup: CDR1 SGHRS, CDR2 YFSETQ. The CDR3 spans 16 residues. The CDR3 protein is CARSPRSGQGSHEQFF. The CDR3 DNA sequence: TGCGCCCGCAGCCCACGATCTGGACAGGGGAGCCATGAGCAGTTCTTC.

The rearrangement joins TRBV7-2 to TRBJ1-6; D is uncertain. The germline V gene encodes CDR1 SGHTA and CDR2 FQGNSA. V was trimmed by 4 bases and J by 13 bases, leaving 17 bases between them. This CDR3 region has 14 residues. DNA of the CDR3: TGTGCCAGCAGCTCGGGCGGGGATTACTCGCCCCTCCACTTT. It translates to CASSSGGDYSPLHF.

In its sample, this clonotype was seen a few times. The CDR3: CSATVGGRFSETQYF. The CDR3 DNA reads as TGCAGTGCCACAGTAGGGGGAAGATTCTCGGAGACCCAGTACTTC. J is TRBJ2-7 and V is TRBV20-1; D perhaps matches TRBD1 (6 bases). The J call may not be correct, given that the DNA end is closer to TRBJ2-5. The CDR3 is 15 amino acids. Germline V CDR1 and CDR2: DFQATT, SNEGSKA (reference sequence).

This chain links TRBV7-2 with TRBJ2-7, with 7 bases matching TRBD2. There are 14 residues in the CDR3. Trimming took 5 bases from V and 7 from J; bases not matched to a gene: 11. Germline-derived CDR1 and CDR2 are SGHTA and FQGNSA. CDR3 sequence (DNA): TGTGCCAGCAGCCAGGAGGGGACTACGAGGGAGCAGTACTTC. Protein: CASSQEGTTREQYF. Based on the CDR3 plus reference TRBV7-2 and TRBJ2-7, the full variable domain is GAGVSQSPSNKVTEKGKDVELRCDPISGHTALYWYRQSLGQGLEFLIYFQGNSAPDKSGLPSDRFSAERTGGSVSTLTIQRTQQEDSAVYLCASSQEGTTREQYFGPGTRLTVT.

CDR3 residues: CASSLPGTGAPYNEQFF. DNA for the CDR3: TGTGCCAGCAGTTTACCGGGCACGGGGGCCCCCTACAATGAGCAGTTCTTC. This chain joins TRBV27 and TRBJ2-1; D may be TRBD1 or TRBD2 (6 bases each). Trimming stripped 2 bases from V and 2 bases from J, with 16 bases between. Germline V lookup: CDR1 MNHEY, CDR2 SMNVEV (reference sequence). The CDR3 totals 17 residues.

This clonotype occurred a few times. V usage is TRBV7-9 and J usage is TRBJ1-1; 9 positions match TRBD1. The CDR3 is 16 amino acids. CDR1 and CDR2 (germline): SEHNR, FQNEAQ (reference sequence). V was clipped by 5 bases and J by 1 base; unmatched bases: 8. CDR3 in DNA: TGTGCCAGCAGCCCACAACAGGGGGCGGGGAACACTGAAGCTTTCTTT. As protein: CASSPQQGAGNTEAFF.